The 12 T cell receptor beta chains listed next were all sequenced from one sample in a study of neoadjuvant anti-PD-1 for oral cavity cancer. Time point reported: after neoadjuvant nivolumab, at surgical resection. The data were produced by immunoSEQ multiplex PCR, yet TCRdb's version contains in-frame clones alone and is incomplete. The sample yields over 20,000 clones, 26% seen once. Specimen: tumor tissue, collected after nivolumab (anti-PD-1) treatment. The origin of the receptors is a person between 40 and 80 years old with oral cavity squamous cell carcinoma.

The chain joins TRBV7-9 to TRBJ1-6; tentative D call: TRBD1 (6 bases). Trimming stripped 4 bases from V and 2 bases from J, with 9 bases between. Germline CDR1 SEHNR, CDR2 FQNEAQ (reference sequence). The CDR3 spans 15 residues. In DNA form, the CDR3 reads TGTGCCAGCAGCTCCGGACAGACCTATAATTCACCCCTCCACTTT. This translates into CASSSGQTYNSPLHF.

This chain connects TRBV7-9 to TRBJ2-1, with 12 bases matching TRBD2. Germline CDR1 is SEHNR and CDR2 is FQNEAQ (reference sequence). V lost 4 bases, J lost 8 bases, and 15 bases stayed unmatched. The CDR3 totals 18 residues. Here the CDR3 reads CASSSETSGGASSHEQFF. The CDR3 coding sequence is TGTGCCAGCAGCTCGGAGACTAGCGGGGGAGCCAGCTCCCATGAGCAGTTCTTC.

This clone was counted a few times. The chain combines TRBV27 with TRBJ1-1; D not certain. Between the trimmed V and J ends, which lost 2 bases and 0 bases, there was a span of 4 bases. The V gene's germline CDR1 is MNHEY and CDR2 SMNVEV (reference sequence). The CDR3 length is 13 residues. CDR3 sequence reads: CASSLTLNTEAFF. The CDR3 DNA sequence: TGTGCCAGCAGTTTAACCCTGAACACTGAAGCTTTCTTT.

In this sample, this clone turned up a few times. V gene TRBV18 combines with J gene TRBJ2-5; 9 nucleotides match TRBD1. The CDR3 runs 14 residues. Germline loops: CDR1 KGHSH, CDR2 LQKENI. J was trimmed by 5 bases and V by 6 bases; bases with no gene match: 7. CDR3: CASSRGTGKETQYF. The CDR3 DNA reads TGTGCCAGCTCCCGTGGGACAGGGAAGGAGACCCAGTACTTC.

The CDR3 DNA is TGTGCCAGCAGGGGTCGGACTAGAGGCACAGATACGCAGTATTTT. Protein product: CASRGRTRGTDTQYF. V usage is TRBV5-4 and J usage is TRBJ2-3, with TRBD2 matching over 7 bases. V lost 5 bases to trimming and J lost 1 base; unmatched junction nucleotides: 7. Per germline, CDR1 SGHNT and CDR2 YYREEE (reference sequence). This CDR3 comprises 15 residues.

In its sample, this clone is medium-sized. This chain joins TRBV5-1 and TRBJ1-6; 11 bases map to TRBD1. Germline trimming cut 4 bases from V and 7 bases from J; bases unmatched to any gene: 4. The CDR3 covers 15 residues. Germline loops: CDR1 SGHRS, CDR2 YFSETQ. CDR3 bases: TGCGCCAGCAGCCCCGGACAGGGGGCAAATTCACCCCTCCACTTT. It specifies CASSPGQGANSPLHF.

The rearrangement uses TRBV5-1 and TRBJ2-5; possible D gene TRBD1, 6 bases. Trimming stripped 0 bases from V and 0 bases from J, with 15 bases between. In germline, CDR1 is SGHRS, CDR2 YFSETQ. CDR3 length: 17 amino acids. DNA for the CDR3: TGCGCCAGCAGCTTGGCCCAGGGGAAGGGGCACCAAGAGACCCAGTACTTC. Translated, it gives CASSLAQGKGHQETQYF.

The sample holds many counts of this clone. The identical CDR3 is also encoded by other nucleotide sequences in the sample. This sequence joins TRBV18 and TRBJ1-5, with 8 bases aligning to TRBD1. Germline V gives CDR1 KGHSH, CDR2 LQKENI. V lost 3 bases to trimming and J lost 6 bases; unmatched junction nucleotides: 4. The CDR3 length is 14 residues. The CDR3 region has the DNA TGTGCCAGCTCACCGGACAGGGTCAGTCAGCCCCAGCATTTT. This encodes CASSPDRVSQPQHF. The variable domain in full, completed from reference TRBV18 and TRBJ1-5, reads NAGVMQNPRHLVRRRGQEARLRCSPMKGHSHVYWYRQLPEEGLKFMVYLQKENIIDESGMPKERFSAEFPKEGPSILRIQQVVRGDSAAYFCASSPDRVSQPQHFGDGTRLSIL.

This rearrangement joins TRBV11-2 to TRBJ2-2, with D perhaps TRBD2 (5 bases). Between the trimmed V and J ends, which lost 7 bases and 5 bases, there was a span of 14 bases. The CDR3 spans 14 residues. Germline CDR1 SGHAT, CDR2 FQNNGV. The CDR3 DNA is TGTGCCAGCAAGACGGGGTGGAAGACCGGGGAGCTGTTTTTT. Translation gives CASKTGWKTGELFF. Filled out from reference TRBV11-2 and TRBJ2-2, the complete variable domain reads EAGVAQSPRYKIIEKRQSVAFWCNPISGHATLYWYQQILGQGPKLLIQFQNNGVVDDSQLPKDRFSAERLKGVDSTLKIQPAKLEDSAVYLCASKTGWKTGELFFGEGSRLTVL.

The CDR3 DNA reads as TGTGCCAGCAGCCAAGACTCCCAGAATTCACCCCTCCACTTT. Protein: CASSQDSQNSPLHF. The chain is built from TRBV4-2 and TRBJ1-6, with D hard to call. V was trimmed by 0 bases and J by 7 bases, leaving 7 bases between them. Germline V gives CDR1 LGHNA, CDR2 YNFKEQ. The CDR3 has 14 residues.

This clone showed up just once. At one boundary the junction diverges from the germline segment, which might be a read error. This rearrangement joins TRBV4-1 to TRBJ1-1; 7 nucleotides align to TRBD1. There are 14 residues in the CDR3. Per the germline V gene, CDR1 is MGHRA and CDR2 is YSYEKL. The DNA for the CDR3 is TGTGCCAGCAGCCAAGCATCAGGGGGCACTGAAGCTTTCTTT. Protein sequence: CASSQASGGTEAFF.

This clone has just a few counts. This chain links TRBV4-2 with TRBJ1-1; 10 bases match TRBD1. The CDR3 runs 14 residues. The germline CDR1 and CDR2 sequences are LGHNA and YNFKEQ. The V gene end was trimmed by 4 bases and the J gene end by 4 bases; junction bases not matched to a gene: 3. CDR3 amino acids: CASSPGQGGTEAFF. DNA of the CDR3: TGTGCCAGCAGCCCCGGACAGGGGGGCACTGAAGCTTTCTTT.